This T cell receptor (beta chain) was recorded in a study of CD8+CD57+ T cells in acquired aplastic anemia. Profiles of TCR beta VDJ and CDR3 were generated from a genomic DNA template. TCRdb processed the reads anew with MiXCR; each CDR3 protein has one entry. The table includes 300,000 or so distinct CDR3 sequences, roughly 53% detected once. As concerns this clonotype: A much larger clone sits a single nucleotide away, making a read error possible.

Patients who underwent sequencing had shown CD8+CD57+ cell expansion by flow cytometry. J was trimmed by 3 bases and V by 6 bases; bases with no gene match: 6. The CDR3 contains 14 residues. Germline assignment: CDR1 ENHRY and CDR2 SYGVKD. The chain is built from TRBV10-3 and TRBJ1-1, with 8 positions matching TRBD1. This clonotype originated in a human donor with aplastic anemia. Sequenced input: sorted CD4+, CD8+, or CD8+CD57+ T cells (not recorded which) from PBMCs. Here the CDR3 DNA reads TGTGCCATCAGGCAGGGGGCGGGGGACACTGAAGCTTTCTTT. It specifies CAIRQGAGDTEAFF.